These T cell receptor beta chains were read from a single sample in a study of blood T cell repertoires in COVID-19. Method: immunoSEQ multiplex PCR; TCRdb's copy keeps in-frame clones and lacks some. In the table there are 200,000 to 250,000 clones, 80% of which are singletons. Sample: PBMCs or T cells enriched from blood (not recorded which). Receptors were obtained from a young man with acute COVID-19. Both conserved end residues are trimmed from each CDR3. A D gene is named only where the DNA matches it firmly. Not all rows give a size; the values are once, few, many and, for expanded clones, a class.

v_call	clone_size	d_call	j_call	cdr3_aa
TRBV7-2	NA	NA	TRBJ1-3	ASSLGRDSGNTIY
TRBV9	NA	NA	TRBJ2-2	ASSPGSWGGAGELF
TRBV6-5	once	TRBD1	TRBJ1-4	ASSFSPGTGKEKLF
TRBV30	NA	NA	TRBJ1-6	AWSVTREGRNSPLH
TRBV7-9	once	NA	TRBJ2-1	ASSPYGGSYNEQF
TRBV3-1/TRBV3-2	NA	NA	TRBJ1-2	ASSPPGGSGYT
TRBV2	NA	NA	TRBJ2-1	ASRATWAGEQF
TRBV10-3	NA	NA	TRBJ1-1	AISEVGTEAF
TRBV5-1	NA	NA	TRBJ2-7	ASSLDGTSYEQY
TRBV19	NA	TRBD1	TRBJ1-1	ASLTGGGRTEAF
TRBV5-1	NA	TRBD2	TRBJ2-1	ASRTTSGYNEQF
TRBV27	NA	TRBD1	TRBJ1-2	ASSSLSQKRGPGYGYT
TRBV7-9	NA	NA	TRBJ1-1	ASTIPGMNTEAF
TRBV12-3/TRBV12-4	NA	NA	TRBJ1-2	ASTSSTGIGYT
TRBV5-1	few	TRBD2	TRBJ2-7	ASTPAGVVGEQY
TRBV6-4	many	TRBD1	TRBJ2-3	ASSDGTGGPDTQY
TRBV18	NA	NA	TRBJ1-2	ASSPGADYGYT
TRBV9	few	NA	TRBJ1-2	ASSVGGANYGYT
TRBV24-1	NA	TRBD1	TRBJ1-2	ATSDRGHGYT
TRBV27	NA	TRBD1	TRBJ2-5	ASSPTGGWETQY
TRBV27	NA	NA	TRBJ2-2	ASSLGGGPGELF
TRBV27	NA	NA	TRBJ1-6	ASSFVGGDSPLH
TRBV6-5	NA	NA	TRBJ1-1	ASSFEGTEAF
TRBV9	once	TRBD2	TRBJ2-1	ASSLSGGDYNEQF
TRBV9	once	NA	TRBJ2-1	ASSPRFASNEQF
TRBV19	NA	TRBD1	TRBJ1-5	ASREQGAWGNQPQH
TRBV10-3	NA	TRBD2	TRBJ2-1	AILLAGPVNEQF
TRBV24-1	NA	NA	TRBJ2-1	ATSDPRDEQF
TRBV4-1	NA	NA	TRBJ1-3	ASSQDYPNTIY
TRBV6-5	NA	NA	TRBJ1-5	ASSPGVGQPQH
TRBV3-1/TRBV3-2	few	TRBD1	TRBJ2-2	ASSTFSTGGRAGELF
TRBV2	NA	NA	TRBJ1-6	ASSSMLQGIGSPLH
TRBV6-5	NA	TRBD1	TRBJ1-2	ASSLPGTDGYT
TRBV27	NA	NA	TRBJ1-1	ASSDTGRSAF
TRBV6-5	NA	NA	TRBJ2-3	ATRRGSTDTQY
TRBV5-1	NA	NA	TRBJ2-2	ATLTGPSGGELF